These T cell receptor beta chains were read from a single sample in a study of technical replicates of blood from a handful of donors. The assay was immunoSEQ multiplex PCR, and TCRdb's table has in-frame clones only and misses some. The sample has more than 75,000 clones, 86% seen once. Input material: PBMCs. The receptor set was obtained from a human donor in good health. Some clones in this sample may be carry-over from other donors' samples. Both conserved end residues are part of each CDR3. The D gene is left open where the match is weak. A row's size may be missing; if present it is once, few, many or a size class.

j_gene,d_gene,len,abundance,v_gene,CDR3nt,CDR3aa
TRBJ1-5,-,14,-,TRBV19,TGTGCCAGTACCTTCGGAGGGGGGGTTCAGCCCCAGCATTTT,CASTFGGGVQPQHF
TRBJ2-2,TRBD1,15,-,TRBV25-1,TGTGCCAGCACTACCGGGACAGGAGTCACCGGGGAGCTGTTTTTT,CASTTGTGVTGELFF
TRBJ1-4,-,14,-,TRBV6-6,TGTGCCAGCAGTTACACGAGAGGGGGTGGGGAACTGTTTTTT,CASSYTRGGGELFF
TRBJ1-4,-,15,-,TRBV7-2,TGTGCCAGCAGCTTAGCTGCCTACCAGGGGGAAAAACTGTTTTTT,CASSLAAYQGEKLFF
TRBJ1-2,-,14,once,TRBV5-1,TGCGCCAGCAGCGCCCCCGACAGGAACTATGGCTACACCTTC,CASSAPDRNYGYTF
TRBJ2-2,-,16,once,TRBV30,TGTGCCTGGAGTGTACTGGGGCATTGGAACACCGGGGAGCTGTTTTTT,CAWSVLGHWNTGELFF
TRBJ2-7,-,13,-,TRBV5-6,TGTGCCAGCAGCTCCGGGACAACCTACGAGCAGTACTTC,CASSSGTTYEQYF
TRBJ1-5,TRBD1,15,once,TRBV5-1,TGCGCCAGCAGCCAAGGGACAGGGATTAATCAGCCCCAGCATTTT,CASSQGTGINQPQHF
TRBJ1-6,-,14,-,TRBV4-3,TGCGCCAGCAGCCAAGACGGGGAAAATTCACCCCTCCACTTT,CASSQDGENSPLHF
TRBJ1-1,TRBD1,15,-,TRBV6-6,TGTGCCAGCAGCCCGGGACAGGGAGGGAACACTGAAGCTTTCTTT,CASSPGQGGNTEAFF
TRBJ1-1,-,14,-,TRBV19,TGTGCCAGTAGTATTTCCCTGGGACACAGGGAAGCTTTCTTT,CASSISLGHREAFF
TRBJ1-4,-,15,once,TRBV5-1,TGCGCCAGCAGAGTTGCGGGGGGCTCAAACGAAAAACTGTTTTTT,CASRVAGGSNEKLFF
TRBJ2-3,TRBD2,17,-,TRBV5-1,TGCGCCAGCAGCCTAGGACTAGCGGGGGGATTCACAGATACGCAGTATTTT,CASSLGLAGGFTDTQYF
TRBJ2-3,TRBD2,17,-,TRBV6-1,TGTGCCAGCAGTGAAACTAGCGGGGGGTTTAGCACAGATACGCAGTATTTT,CASSETSGGFSTDTQYF
TRBJ2-5,-,15,-,TRBV6-5,TGTGCCAGCAGTTACTCGTGGCAGCTCGGGGAGACCCAGTACTTC,CASSYSWQLGETQYF
TRBJ1-5,-,13,-,TRBV15,TGTGCCACCAGCAGAGGACGGGATCAGCCCCAGCATTTT,CATSRGRDQPQHF
TRBJ2-2,TRBD1,16,-,TRBV9,TGTGCCAGCAGCCCCTCCGGGACAGGGGGAACCGGGGAGCTGTTTTTT,CASSPSGTGGTGELFF
TRBJ1-3,-,16,-,TRBV7-9,TGTGCCAGCAGCGCAAGACAGGACCCCTCTGGAAACACCATATATTTT,CASSARQDPSGNTIYF
TRBJ2-3,-,16,-,TRBV23-1,TGCGCCAGCAGTCACCTGGCCCTGGTAAGAACAGATACGCAGTATTTT,CASSHLALVRTDTQYF
TRBJ2-3,TRBD1,18,-,TRBV7-9,TGTGCCAGCAGCCGATACCGGACAGGGGGGGACCGCACAGATACGCAGTATTTT,CASSRYRTGGDRTDTQYF
TRBJ2-7,TRBD2,17,-,TRBV5-8,TGTGCCAGCAGCTCCGGGACTAGCGGGAGGGCCGCCTACGAGCAGTACTTC,CASSSGTSGRAAYEQYF
TRBJ2-5,-,13,-,TRBV5-5,TGTGCCAGCAGCCTGACTACAGACGGGACCCAGTACTTC,CASSLTTDGTQYF
TRBJ2-5,-,13,-,TRBV7-2,TGTGCCAGCAGCCTGTACAGCCAAGAGACCCAGTACTTC,CASSLYSQETQYF
TRBJ2-7,TRBD1,15,-,TRBV30,TGTGCCTGGCCTGACAGGGGTCCGAGCTCCTACGAGCAGTACTTC,CAWPDRGPSSYEQYF
TRBJ2-7,TRBD1,14,-,TRBV5-6,TGTGCCAGCAGCCGTGGGGACAGCCACTACGAGCAGTACTTC,CASSRGDSHYEQYF
TRBJ2-5,-,14,-,TRBV5-1,TGCGCCAGCAGCAAGGTCCGGGGGTTAGAGACCCAGTACTTC,CASSKVRGLETQYF
TRBJ2-5,-,13,-,TRBV4-1,TGCGCCAGCAGCCTGGACAGTCAAGAGACCCAGTACTTC,CASSLDSQETQYF
TRBJ2-7,TRBD1,14,few,TRBV6-1,TGTGCCAGCAGGGGGACAGGGGCGACCTACGAGCAGTACTTC,CASRGTGATYEQYF
TRBJ1-5,TRBD1,15,-,TRBV6-1,TGTGCCAGCAGCACAGGACAGGGAGGGAATCAGCCCCAGCATTTT,CASSTGQGGNQPQHF
TRBJ1-2,-,12,-,TRBV2,TGTGCCAGCAAAGGCAGGGGCTATGGCTACACCTTC,CASKGRGYGYTF
TRBJ2-1,TRBD2,15,-,TRBV4-1,TGCGCCAGCAGCCAAATTAGCGGGGACTACAATGAGCAGTTCTTC,CASSQISGDYNEQFF
TRBJ1-2,-,15,once,TRBV4-1,TGCGCCAGCAGCCAAGATCTGGGCCCTCCGATTGGCTACACCTTC,CASSQDLGPPIGYTF
TRBJ1-1,-,12,-,TRBV19,TGTGCCAGTAGTATAGGGAGCACTGAAGCTTTCTTT,CASSIGSTEAFF
TRBJ1-1,-,14,-,TRBV7-9,TGTGCCAGCAGCAGCCGGGAGGGGTACACTGAAGCTTTCTTT,CASSSREGYTEAFF
TRBJ2-3,TRBD2,17,-,TRBV11-3,TGTGCCAGCAGCGGACGGACTAGCGGGGTTGGGACAGATACGCAGTATTTT,CASSGRTSGVGTDTQYF
TRBJ1-1,-,12,-,TRBV7-9,TGTGCCAGCAGCTTTCTAGAAACCGAAGCTTTCTTT,CASSFLETEAFF
TRBJ2-7,TRBD1,14,-,TRBV15,TGTGCCACCAGCAGAGGGGGACAGATCTACGAGCAGTACTTC,CATSRGGQIYEQYF
TRBJ1-2,TRBD1,17,-,TRBV9,TGTGCCAGCAGCGTAAGAGGAGGGGTGACAGGGGACTATGGCTACACCTTC,CASSVRGGVTGDYGYTF
TRBJ1-2,-,14,-,TRBV15,TGTGCCACCAGCAGAGCACGCGGGCCGGTTGGCTACACCTTC,CATSRARGPVGYTF
TRBJ1-2,-,13,-,TRBV30,TGTGCCTGGAGTAGTGCGGGAAACTATGGCTACACCTTC,CAWSSAGNYGYTF
TRBJ2-7,-,15,-,TRBV12-1,TGTGCCAGCAGGGGGGCAGGGGTTAGTCCCAACGAGCAGTACTTC,CASRGAGVSPNEQYF
TRBJ1-4,-,15,-,TRBV6-5,TGTGCCAGCAGCCCGGGGTGGGCAACTAATGAAAAACTGTTTTTT,CASSPGWATNEKLFF
TRBJ2-7,-,15,-,TRBV5-8,TGTGCCAGCAGCTTCCGGTCGATTGAGGGAGACGAGCAGTACTTC,CASSFRSIEGDEQYF
TRBJ1-2,TRBD1,14,-,TRBV7-9,TGTGCCAGCAGCACAGGGACAGCTAACTATGGCTACACCTTC,CASSTGTANYGYTF
TRBJ2-3,-,15,few,TRBV7-3,TGTGCCAGCAGCTTAAGTGAACAGAGCACAGATACGCAGTATTTT,CASSLSEQSTDTQYF
TRBJ2-7,TRBD1,14,few,TRBV30,TGTGCCTGGAGTGTAGACAGGGGCTCGGGCGAGCAGTACTTC,CAWSVDRGSGEQYF
TRBJ1-1,-,13,-,TRBV19,TGTGCCAGTACTGCAGGGATCCGATTTCAAGCTTTCTTT,CASTAGIRFQAFF
TRBJ1-5,-,15,-,TRBV9,TGTGCCAGCAGCGTAGGCAGGGATGTCAATCAGCCCCAGCATTTT,CASSVGRDVNQPQHF
TRBJ2-1,-,15,-,TRBV19,TGTGCCAGTAGTATAGCAAGCGGGCCCTACAATGAGCAGTTCTTC,CASSIASGPYNEQFF
TRBJ2-5,TRBD2,17,-,TRBV6-1,TGTGCCAGCAGTGAAGATAGTAGCGGGGCAAATCAAGAGACCCAGTACTTC,CASSEDSSGANQETQYF
TRBJ2-7,-,12,-,TRBV7-9,TGTGCCAGCCGCAAGGGGTCATACGAGCAGTACTTC,CASRKGSYEQYF
TRBJ2-7,TRBD1,12,-,TRBV11-2,TGTGCCAGCAGCTTCAACAGGGGCGAGCAGTACTTC,CASSFNRGEQYF
TRBJ2-3,TRBD2,16,few,TRBV7-2,TGTGCCAGCAGCACACTAGCGGGGGGTGCCACAGATACGCAGTATTTT,CASSTLAGGATDTQYF
TRBJ1-1,TRBD1,14,few,TRBV7-9,TGTGCCAGCAGCTCCCCGCCGGGACAGCCTGAAGCTTTCTTT,CASSSPPGQPEAFF
TRBJ1-1,TRBD1,15,-,TRBV5-8,TGTGCCAGCAGACCGGGACAGAGGGCAAACACTGAAGCTTTCTTT,CASRPGQRANTEAFF
TRBJ2-7,TRBD2,17,-,TRBV7-2,TGTGCCAGCAGCTTAGAGGACGGGGGGGCGAGCTCCTACGAGCAGTACTTC,CASSLEDGGASSYEQYF
TRBJ2-7,-,13,-,TRBV7-2,TGTGCCACGGGGCGGGAAGAATCCTACGAGCAGTACTTC,CATGREESYEQYF